Described below is a single TCR beta chain sequence and its context. This sample is part of a study of blood T cell repertoires in COVID-19. The table came from immunoSEQ multiplex PCR; TCRdb's copy has only in-frame clones and leaves some out. Here the sample spans around 260,000 clones, 70% to 90% being singletons. This CDR3 is built from 17 residues. Germline V CDR1 and CDR2: LGHDT, YNNKEL (reference sequence). V was pared by 5 bases and J by 1 base, with 12 bases of the junction left unmatched. Seattle researchers signed up patients amid active infection and tracked them longitudinally. Sequenced material: peripheral blood. This TCR was sampled from a human donor with COVID-19, enrolled during active disease. The donor label of this sample is uncertain. This chain connects TRBV3-1 (or the pseudogene TRBV3-2) to TRBJ2-3; the match to TRBD1 covers 7 bases. CDR3 loop: CASSKGAVGGRTDTQYF. The CDR3 DNA reads TGTGCCAGCAGCAAGGGGGCCGTAGGGGGTCGCACAGATACGCAGTATTTT.